This T cell receptor (beta chain) was sequenced for a study of T cell changes during pregnancy in multiple sclerosis (dated by TCRdb to between 2017 and 2020). Broadly, across the study: Changes in the T cell repertoire over the course of pregnancy were examined in this study in women with multiple sclerosis.

Concerning this clone itself: There is no known antigen for this receptor. Qualities for individual bases were not recorded, and no much larger clone is one base off.

The library was generated by the immunoSEQ multiplex PCR assay. This is the immuneACCESS table as TCRdb keeps it, with only in-frame sequences that have V and J called. A part of the clones is gone; compared with another copy, unresolved V genes explain less than half, and the rest is unexplained. The sample table records more than 55,000 clones; 80% to 90% of these occur just once. The ten top clones hold more than 0.3% of the sample. The CDR3 runs 15 amino acids, cysteine and phenylalanine included. Only the CDR3 DNA is retained, 45 bases long and in frame from the first base. The germline V gene encodes CDR1 LNHDA and CDR2 SQIVND (reference sequence). Here V drops 10 bases and J drops 5 bases, and the junction holds 14 bases not matched to any gene.

The receptor's source is a female donor with multiple sclerosis, enrolled in a pregnancy study. The source was CD4+ T cells from peripheral blood mononuclear cells, collected in the third trimester of pregnancy. The sequence is built from TRBV19 and TRBJ2-3; the junction holds 8 bases that match TRBD1. The nucleotides read TGTGCCATCCGCGGACAGGGAGGTTATGGAGATACGCAGTATTTT. It translates to CAIRGQGGYGDTQYF.